Below are 15 T cell receptor beta chains sequenced from a single sample in a study of CD8+CD57+ T cells in acquired aplastic anemia (dated by TCRdb to 2017 to 2018). Sequenced on an Illumina HiSeq 2000. Genomic DNA served as template for TCR beta VDJ combination and CDR3 sequence profiling. TCRdb reprocessed the public reads (quality trimming at Q25 with fastp, clone calling with MiXCR) and kept in-frame beta chains. CDR3 protein sequences are deduplicated, and each keeps its most common genes and DNA. The sample records around 150,000 distinct CDR3 sequences, over 55% of which are singletons. The ten top clones hold 35% to 50% of the sample. Flow cytometry had shown CD8+CD57+ cell expansion in the patients selected for sequencing. Material: sorted CD4+, CD8+, or CD8+CD57+ T cells (not recorded which) from PBMCs. The origin of the receptors is a human donor with aplastic anemia.

The gene calls are TRBV10-3 and TRBJ1-2; D is perhaps TRBD1 (6 bases). Germline lookup yields CDR1 ENHRY and CDR2 SYGVKD. The CDR3 runs to 14 residues. V was shortened by 6 bases and J by 2 bases, with 13 bases between the two germline ends. The CDR3 DNA sequence: TGTGCCATCAGATGGACAGAGACGAACTATGGCTACACCTTC. Amino acids: CAIRWTETNYGYTF.

In this sample, this clonotype turned up a few times. This chain links TRBV2 with TRBJ2-5; weak D call: TRBD2 (5 bases). Germline-derived CDR1 and CDR2 are SNHLY and FYNNEI. V was trimmed by 6 bases and J by 5 bases, leaving 7 bases between them. The CDR3 extends over 11 amino acids. CDR3 nucleotide sequence: TGTGCCAGCAGGAGGGTGGAGACCCAGTACTTC. Translating it yields CASRRVETQYF.

The chain combines TRBV9 with TRBJ2-5; 8 bases agree with TRBD1. Germline trimming cut 2 bases from V and 7 bases from J; bases unmatched to any gene: 10. The CDR3 covers 15 residues. Germline CDR1 is SGDLS and CDR2 is YYNGEE. The CDR3 DNA sequence: TGTGCCAGCAGCGTCAGGACAGGGCCGAGCCCGACCCAGTACTTC. This translates into CASSVRTGPSPTQYF.

This clonotype was picked up one time. The chain recombines TRBV7-9 with TRBJ2-7, with D unresolved. CDR3 length equals 14 residues. The germline CDR1 and CDR2 sequences are SEHNR and FQNEAQ (reference sequence). V was cut by 2 bases and J by 2 bases, with 10 bases left in between. The CDR3 region is CASSLLGSPYEQYF. For the CDR3, the DNA is TGTGCCAGCAGCTTACTGGGATCTCCCTACGAGCAGTACTTC.

V and J are TRBV10-3 and TRBJ2-7; 11 nucleotides align to TRBD1. This CDR3 is built from 14 residues. Germline assignment: CDR1 ENHRY and CDR2 SYGVKD. V shed 10 bases, J shed 1 base, and the junction held 6 bases outside the gene matches. The CDR3 nucleotides are TGTGCCACCGTGGGACAGGGGGAATCCTACGAGCAGTACTTC. Amino acid sequence: CATVGQGESYEQYF.

The V and J genes are TRBV6-1 and TRBJ2-7; possibly TRBD1 or TRBD2 for D (6 bases each). The V end was cut by 7 bases, the J end by 0 bases, with 13 bases between. The germline gives CDR1 MNHNS, CDR2 SASEGT. The CDR3 is 14 residues long. The CDR3 nucleotides read TGTGCCAGCACCGAAGGGGGGAGCTCCTACGAGCAGTACTTC. This sequence encodes CASTEGGSSYEQYF.

The chain uses TRBV20-1 and TRBJ2-3; 10 bases match TRBD1. The V segment lost 6 bases and the J segment 1 base; nucleotides outside the gene matches: 4. CDR3 size: 14 residues. Germline V gene data show CDR1 as DFQATT and CDR2 as SNEGSKA (reference sequence). The CDR3 reads CSATGTGGTDTQYF. CDR3 nucleotide sequence: TGCAGTGCCACCGGGACAGGGGGCACAGATACGCAGTATTTT.

The chain combines TRBV10-1 with TRBJ2-7; D is ambiguous. Germline V gene sequence: CDR1 WNHNN, CDR2 SYGVQD (reference sequence). The CDR3 has 11 amino acids. Trimming took off 8 bases at V and 6 bases at J, with 11 bases between the two ends. CDR3 in DNA: TGCGCCAGCCACGACTCGGGCGAGCAGTACGTC. This sequence encodes CASHDSGEQYV.

The J gene is TRBJ1-2, the V gene TRBV12-3 or TRBV12-4; no reliable D call. The CDR3 contains 11 residues. Trimming removed 6 bases from V and 5 bases from J, with 7 bases in between. The CDR3 sequence is CASSAQYGYTF. The CDR3 DNA reads as TGTGCCAGCAGCGCCCAGTATGGCTACACCTTC.

This clonotype was observed a few times. V gene TRBV11-2 combines with J gene TRBJ2-5; 12 bases match TRBD2. The V gene end was trimmed by 3 bases and the J gene end by 5 bases; junction bases not matched to a gene: 7. CDR1 is SGHAT and CDR2 is FQNNGV in the germline V gene. The CDR3 is made up of 16 amino acids. The CDR3 loop is CASSFLAGGGGETQYF. The CDR3 DNA follows: TGTGCCAGCAGCTTTCTAGCGGGAGGGGGGGGCGAGACCCAGTACTTC. Full variable domain (outside the CDR3, taken from reference TRBV11-2 and TRBJ2-5): EAGVAQSPRYKIIEKRQSVAFWCNPISGHATLYWYQQILGQGPKLLIQFQNNGVVDDSQLPKDRFSAERLKGVDSTLKIQPAKLEDSAVYLCASSFLAGGGGETQYFGPGTRLLVL.

Many counts were recorded for this clonotype. The V gene is TRBV5-1, the J gene TRBJ1-6, with D hard to call. Germline V gives CDR1 SGHRS, CDR2 YFSETQ. Trimming took 0 bases from V and 6 from J, leaving 10 bases between them. This CDR3 is 15 amino acids long. In nucleotides, the CDR3 is TGCGCCAGCAGCTTGGGGGGTCAGGTTAATTCACCCCTCCACTTT. Protein: CASSLGGQVNSPLHF.

This clonotype was picked up a small number of times. A read error may be the cause here, since a much bigger clone is one base away. The V gene is TRBV9, the J gene TRBJ2-3; the D gene could be TRBD1 or TRBD2 (5 bases each). Germline assignment: CDR1 SGDLS and CDR2 YYNGEE. This CDR3 comprises 16 residues. The V end was cut by 3 bases, the J end by 0 bases, with 14 bases between. The CDR3 reads CASSESRGRSTDTQYF. CDR3 DNA sequence: TGTGCCAGCAGCGAATCCCGGGGCAGGAGCACAGATACGCAGTATTTT. The variable domain in full, with the rest retrieved from reference TRBV9 and TRBJ2-3, is DSGVTQTPKHLITATGQRVTLRCSPRSGDLSVYWYQQSLDQGLQFLIQYYNGEERAKGNILERFSAQQFPDLHSELNLSSLELGDSALYFCASSESRGRSTDTQYFGPGTRLTVL.

This clonotype was seen once. The chain joins TRBV6-1 to TRBJ2-7; TRBD1 or TRBD2 may be the D gene (6 bases each). Trimming shortened V by 4 bases and J by 6 bases, and 13 bases separated the two germline ends. The CDR3 extends over 13 amino acids. The germline V gene has CDR1 MNHNS and CDR2 SASEGT. In nucleotides, the CDR3 is TGTGCCAGCAGTGTTGATGGGGGGCGCGAGCAGTACTTC. Translating gives CASSVDGGREQYF.

The rearrangement uses TRBV7-2 and TRBJ2-1; tentatively, D is TRBD2 (6 bases). Germline-derived CDR1 and CDR2 are SGHTA and FQGNSA. The germline V and J ends were trimmed by 4 bases and 3 bases, with 16 bases remaining between them. CDR3 length: 16 amino acids. The CDR3 region has the DNA TGTGCCAGCAGCTCCTCTCCGGGGGTATTCTACAATGAGCAGTTCTTC. This translates into CASSSSPGVFYNEQFF.

This chain links TRBV24-1 with TRBJ1-1, with D uncertain. CDR1 and CDR2 (germline): KGHDR, SFDVKD. The V end lost 9 bases, the J end lost 0 bases, and 10 bases lay between the germline ends. CDR3 size: 13 residues. CDR3: CATSQDLNTEAFF. DNA for the CDR3: TGTGCCACCTCTCAGGACCTGAACACTGAAGCTTTCTTT.